This T cell receptor beta chain is from a study of T cell clonotyping in hematopoietic cell transplantation. Overall study findings and caveats: Recipient TCR diversity dropped after transplant; expanded clonotypes rose from day 30 to 180. At the given depth, recipient repertoires were over 95% de novo clonotypes.

The ends were cut back, 3 bases at V and 5 bases at J, with 10 bases in the middle. This CDR3 comprises 13 residues. From germline, CDR1 is LNHDA and CDR2 SQIVND (reference sequence). This clone has only one observation. Its target is not known. Clones were read by immunoSEQ multiplex PCR, and TCRdb kept only the in-frame ones, dropping some. The table includes approximately 4,500 clones, about 85% detected once. Recipient blood drawn about 28 days pretransplant and days 30, 100, 180 after. Sequences were derived from peripheral blood mononuclear cells, sampled 180 days after allogeneic stem cell transplant. V gene TRBV19 combines with J gene TRBJ1-1, with D maybe TRBD1 (6 bases). The TCR originated in a male patient in his sixties who had an allogeneic stem cell transplant from an unrelated donor, so T cells may come from the graft donor. Some clones in this sample may be carry-over from other donors' samples. The CDR3 region is CASSITGWTEAFF. CDR3 DNA sequence: TGTGCCAGTAGTATCACAGGGTGGACTGAAGCTTTCTTT.